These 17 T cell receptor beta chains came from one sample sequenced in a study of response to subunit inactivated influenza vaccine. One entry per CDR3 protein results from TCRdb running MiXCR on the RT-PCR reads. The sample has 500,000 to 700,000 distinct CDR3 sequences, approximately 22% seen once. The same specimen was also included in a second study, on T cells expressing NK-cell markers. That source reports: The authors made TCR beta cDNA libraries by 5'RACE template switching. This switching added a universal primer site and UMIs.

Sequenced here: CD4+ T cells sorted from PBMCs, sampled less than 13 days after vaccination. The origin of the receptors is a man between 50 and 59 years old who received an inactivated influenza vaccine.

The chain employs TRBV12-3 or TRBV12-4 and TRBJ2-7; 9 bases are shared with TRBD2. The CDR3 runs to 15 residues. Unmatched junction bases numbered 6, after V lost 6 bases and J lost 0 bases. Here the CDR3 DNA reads TGTGCCAGCAGACCTAGCGGGACCGTCTCCTACGAGCAGTACTTC. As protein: CASRPSGTVSYEQYF.

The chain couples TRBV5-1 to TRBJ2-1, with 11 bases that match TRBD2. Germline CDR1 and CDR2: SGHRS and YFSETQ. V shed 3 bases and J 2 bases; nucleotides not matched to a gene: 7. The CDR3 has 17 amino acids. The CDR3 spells CASSSSGRNMAYNEQFF. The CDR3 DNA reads TGCGCCAGCAGCTCTAGCGGGAGGAACATGGCCTACAATGAGCAGTTCTTC.

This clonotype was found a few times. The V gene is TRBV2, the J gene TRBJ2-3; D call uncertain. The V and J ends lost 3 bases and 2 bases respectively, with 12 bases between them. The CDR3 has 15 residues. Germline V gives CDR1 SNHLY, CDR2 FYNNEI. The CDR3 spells CASSDQAGATDTQYF. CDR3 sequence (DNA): TGTGCCAGCAGTGACCAGGCCGGTGCCACAGATACGCAGTATTTT.

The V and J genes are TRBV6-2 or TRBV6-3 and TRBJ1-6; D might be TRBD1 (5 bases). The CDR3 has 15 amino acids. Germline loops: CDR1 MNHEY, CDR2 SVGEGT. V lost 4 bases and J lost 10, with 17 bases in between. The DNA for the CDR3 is TGTGCCAGCAGTTCCAGGGAGGGCCCCCGATCACCCCTCCACTTT. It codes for CASSSREGPRSPLHF.

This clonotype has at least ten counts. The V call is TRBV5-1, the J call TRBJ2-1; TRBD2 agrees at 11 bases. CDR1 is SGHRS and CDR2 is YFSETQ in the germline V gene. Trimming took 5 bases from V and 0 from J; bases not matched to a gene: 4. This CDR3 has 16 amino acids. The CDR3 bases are TGCGCCAGCAGACCCGGGACTAGCGGCTCCTACAATGAGCAGTTCTTC. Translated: CASRPGTSGSYNEQFF.

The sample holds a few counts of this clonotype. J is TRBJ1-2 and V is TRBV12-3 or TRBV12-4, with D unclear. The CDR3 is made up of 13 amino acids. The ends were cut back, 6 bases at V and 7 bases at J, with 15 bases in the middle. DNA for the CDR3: TGTGCCAGCAGATTCAATCCGAGTGCTGGCTACACCTTC. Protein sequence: CASRFNPSAGYTF.

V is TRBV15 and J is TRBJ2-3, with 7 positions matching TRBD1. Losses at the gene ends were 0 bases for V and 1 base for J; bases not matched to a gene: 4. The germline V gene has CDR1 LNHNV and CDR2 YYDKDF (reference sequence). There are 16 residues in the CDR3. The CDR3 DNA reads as TGTGCCACCAGCAGAGATGAGGGACAGCGCACAGATACGCAGTATTTT. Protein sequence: CATSRDEGQRTDTQYF.

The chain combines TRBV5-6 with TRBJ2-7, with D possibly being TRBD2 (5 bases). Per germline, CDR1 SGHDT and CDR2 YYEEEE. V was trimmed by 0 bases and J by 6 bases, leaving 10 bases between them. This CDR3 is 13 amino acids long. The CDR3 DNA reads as TGTGCCAGCAGCTTGGTGGACTCCCTCGAGCAGTACTTC. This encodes CASSLVDSLEQYF. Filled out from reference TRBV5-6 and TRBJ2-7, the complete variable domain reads DAGVTQSPTHLIKTRGQQVTLRCSPKSGHDTVSWYQQALGQGPQFIFQYYEEEERQRGNFPDRFSGHQFPNYSSELNVNALLLGDSALYLCASSLVDSLEQYFGPGTRLTVT.

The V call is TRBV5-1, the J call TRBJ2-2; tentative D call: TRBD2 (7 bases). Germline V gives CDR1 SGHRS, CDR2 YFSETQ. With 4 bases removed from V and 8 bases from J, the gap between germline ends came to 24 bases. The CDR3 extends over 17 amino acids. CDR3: CASSGPGAGTPKGELFF. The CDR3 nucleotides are TGCGCCAGCAGCGGTCCCGGAGCGGGGACACCCAAGGGGGAGCTGTTTTTT.

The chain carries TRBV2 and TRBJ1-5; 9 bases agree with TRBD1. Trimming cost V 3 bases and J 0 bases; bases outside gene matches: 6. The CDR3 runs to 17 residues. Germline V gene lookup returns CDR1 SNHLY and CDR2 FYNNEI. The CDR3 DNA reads TGTGCCAGCAGTGACCTGTGGACAGGGGATAGCAATCAGCCCCAGCATTTT. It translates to CASSDLWTGDSNQPQHF.

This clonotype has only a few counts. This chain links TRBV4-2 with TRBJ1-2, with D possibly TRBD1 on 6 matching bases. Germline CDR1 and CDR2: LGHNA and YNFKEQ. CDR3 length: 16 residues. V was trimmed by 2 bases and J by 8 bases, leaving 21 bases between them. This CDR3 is CASSQTPLQGLEGYTF. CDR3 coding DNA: TGTGCCAGCAGCCAAACACCATTACAGGGACTCGAGGGCTACACCTTC.

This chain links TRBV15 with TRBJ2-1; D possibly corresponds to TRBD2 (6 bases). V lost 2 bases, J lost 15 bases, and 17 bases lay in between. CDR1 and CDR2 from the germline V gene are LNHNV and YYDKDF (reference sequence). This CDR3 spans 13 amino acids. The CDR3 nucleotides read TGTGCCACCAGCAGATCCCGGGACTCAGTTCGGTTCTTC. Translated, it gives CATSRSRDSVRFF.

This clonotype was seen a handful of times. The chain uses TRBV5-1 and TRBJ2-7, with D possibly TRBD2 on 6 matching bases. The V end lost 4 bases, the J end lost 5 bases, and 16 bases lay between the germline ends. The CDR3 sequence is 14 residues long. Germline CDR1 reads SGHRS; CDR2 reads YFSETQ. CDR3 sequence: CASSRDSGGDEQYF. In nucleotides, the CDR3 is TGCGCCAGCAGCCGCGATTCCGGGGGAGACGAGCAGTACTTC.

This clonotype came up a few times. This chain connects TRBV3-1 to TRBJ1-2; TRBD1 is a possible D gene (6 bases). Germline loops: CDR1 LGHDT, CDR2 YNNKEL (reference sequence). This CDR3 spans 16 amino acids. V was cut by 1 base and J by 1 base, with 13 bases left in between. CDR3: CASSQGSWGRNYGYTF. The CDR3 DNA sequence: TGTGCCAGCAGCCAAGGCTCTTGGGGGCGTAACTATGGCTACACCTTC.

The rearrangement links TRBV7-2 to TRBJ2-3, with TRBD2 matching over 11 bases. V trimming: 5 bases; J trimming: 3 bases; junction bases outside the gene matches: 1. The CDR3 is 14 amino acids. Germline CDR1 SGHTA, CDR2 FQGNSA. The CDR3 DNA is TGTGCCAGCAGCACTAGCGGGGGAACAGATACGCAGTATTTT. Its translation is CASSTSGGTDTQYF.

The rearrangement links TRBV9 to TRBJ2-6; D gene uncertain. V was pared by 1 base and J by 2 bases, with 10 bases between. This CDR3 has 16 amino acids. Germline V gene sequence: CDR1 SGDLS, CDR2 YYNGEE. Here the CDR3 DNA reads TGTGCCAGCAGCGTACAAGGGTTCCCTGGGGCCAACGTCCTGACTTTC. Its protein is CASSVQGFPGANVLTF. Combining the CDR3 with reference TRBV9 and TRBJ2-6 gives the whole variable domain DSGVTQTPKHLITATGQRVTLRCSPRSGDLSVYWYQQSLDQGLQFLIQYYNGEERAKGNILERFSAQQFPDLHSELNLSSLELGDSALYFCASSVQGFPGANVLTFGAGSRLTVL.

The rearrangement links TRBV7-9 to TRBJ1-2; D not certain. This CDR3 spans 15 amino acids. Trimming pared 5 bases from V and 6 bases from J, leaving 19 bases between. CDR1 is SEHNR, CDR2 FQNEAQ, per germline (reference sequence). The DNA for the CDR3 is TGTGCCAGCAGCCTAACAGAACAGCGAGTTAATGGCTACACCTTC. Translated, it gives CASSLTEQRVNGYTF.